This entry lists 22 T cell receptor beta chains sequenced from one sample in a study of blood T cells in healthy people across ages. Then a second PCR, running about 7 to 11 cycles, was carried out with a sample-barcoded 5' primer and a J-beta primer mix. TCRdb fed the 5' RACE reads into MiXCR, producing one record per CDR3 protein. Of approximately 800,000 distinct CDR3 sequences listed, approximately 65% were seen once; the top ten hold about a quarter. Sequenced input: blood. These receptor sequences come from a man aged 25-40 years in good health.

This clonotype turned up a few times. The V call is TRBV29-1, the J call TRBJ2-5; the match to TRBD1 covers 8 bases. V lost 7 bases, J lost 5 bases, and 0 bases stayed unmatched. The CDR3 is 10 residues long. CDR1 SQVTM and CDR2 ANQGSEA come from the germline V gene. CDR3 sequence (DNA): TGCAGCGGGACAGGGGAGACCCAGTACTTC. It specifies CSGTGETQYF.

This clonotype was recorded once. The chain carries TRBV4-2 and TRBJ1-2; TRBD1 is a possible D gene (5 bases). V was pared by 2 bases and J by 3 bases, with 19 bases between. Germline values: CDR1 LGHNA, CDR2 YNFKEQ. The CDR3 contains 17 residues. CDR3 loop: CASSQTSLGGRYYGYTF. The CDR3 region has the DNA TGTGCCAGCAGCCAAACTTCCTTGGGGGGACGCTACTATGGCTACACCTTC.

This clonotype appeared a few times. The chain links TRBV10-3 to TRBJ1-1; unclear D gene. V was shortened by 5 bases and J by 0 bases, with 7 bases between the two germline ends. This CDR3 comprises 13 residues. Germline CDR1 is ENHRY and CDR2 is SYGVKD. Written as DNA, the CDR3 is TGTGCCATCAGTAGAGGGATGAACACTGAAGCTTTCTTT. Protein sequence: CAISRGMNTEAFF.

The chain links TRBV6-2 or TRBV6-3 to TRBJ2-1; D possibly corresponds to TRBD2 (5 bases). Trimming removed 7 bases from V and 7 bases from J, with 23 bases in between. The CDR3 is made up of 16 amino acids. Looked up from germline, CDR1 is MNHEY and CDR2 is SVGEGT. The chain's CDR3 is CASTPWRRAELNEQFF. The CDR3 DNA reads TGTGCCAGCACCCCCTGGCGGCGAGCGGAATTAAATGAGCAGTTCTTC.

The chain joins TRBV5-5 to TRBJ1-4; D may be TRBD1 (5 bases). CDR3 length: 16 residues. Trimming stripped 0 bases from V and 5 bases from J, with 14 bases between. The germline gives CDR1 SGHKS, CDR2 YYEKEE (reference sequence). The CDR3 nucleotides read TGTGCCAGCAGCTTGGCGTGGGGGGAGAGGAATGAAAAACTGTTTTTT. Its translation: CASSLAWGERNEKLFF.

V is TRBV7-9 and J is TRBJ2-7; tentative D call: TRBD2 (5 bases). Trimming took 1 base from V and 4 from J, leaving 14 bases between them. The germline CDR1 and CDR2 sequences are SEHNR and FQNEAQ (reference sequence). The CDR3 sequence is 15 residues long. CDR3 sequence reads: CASSLDGRRGYEQYF. The CDR3 DNA reads TGTGCCAGCAGCTTAGACGGACGGAGAGGGTACGAGCAGTACTTC.

The sample holds one count of this clonotype. The chain has TRBV29-1 and TRBJ2-7; TRBD1 aligns across 9 bases. The trim removed 1 base at V and 3 bases at J, leaving 10 bases unmatched. CDR1 and CDR2 (germline): SQVTM, ANQGSEA. This CDR3 has 16 amino acids. CDR3: CSVEGVRGQGRYEQYF. CDR3 sequence (DNA): TGCAGCGTTGAAGGGGTCAGGGGACAGGGACGCTACGAGCAGTACTTC.

This clonotype was detected only a few times. The rearrangement links TRBV5-1 to TRBJ1-6; no clear D gene. This CDR3 is 14 amino acids long. Germline CDR1 is SGHRS and CDR2 is YFSETQ. The V and J ends lost 5 bases and 7 bases respectively, with 13 bases between them. The CDR3 sequence is CASSRSSWNSPLHF. In DNA form, the CDR3 reads TGCGCCAGCAGTAGAAGTTCGTGGAATTCACCCCTCCACTTT. Based on the CDR3 plus reference TRBV5-1 and TRBJ1-6, the full variable domain is KAGVTQTPRYLIKTRGQQVTLSCSPISGHRSVSWYQQTPGQGLQFLFEYFSETQRNKGNFPGRFSGRQFSNSRSEMNVSTLELGDSALYLCASSRSSWNSPLHFGNGTRLTVT.

V is TRBV28 and J is TRBJ2-7, with a tentative D call TRBD1 (5 bases). The CDR3 is made up of 14 amino acids. CDR1 is MDHEN, CDR2 SYDVKM, per germline. V was shortened by 4 bases and J by 2 bases, with 12 bases between the two germline ends. CDR3 loop: CASSSPTVTYEQYF. In DNA form, the CDR3 reads TGTGCCAGCAGTTCGCCGACAGTCACCTACGAGCAGTACTTC.

This clonotype was seen more than once but under ten times. The chain employs TRBV4-1 and TRBJ2-5; 7 nucleotides line up with TRBD2. Germline CDR1 and CDR2: MGHRA and YSYEKL. The trim removed 1 base at V and 3 bases at J, leaving 5 bases unmatched. The CDR3 extends over 15 amino acids. The chain's CDR3 is CASSQVSGLKETQYF. The CDR3 nucleotides read TGCGCCAGCAGCCAAGTTAGCGGGCTGAAAGAGACCCAGTACTTC.

The chain is built from TRBV20-1 and TRBJ2-7; 11 bases are a match to TRBD2. The J call may be in error: the DNA end matches TRBJ2-4 better. This CDR3 has 14 amino acids. Germline V gene sequence: CDR1 DFQATT, CDR2 SNEGSKA (reference sequence). The CDR3 sequence: CSAIAGGSKNIQYF. The CDR3 DNA follows: TGCAGTGCTATAGCGGGGGGGTCGAAAAACATTCAGTACTTC.

This chain links TRBV7-2 with TRBJ1-6; tentative D call: TRBD1 (5 bases). Trimming cost V 5 bases and J 6 bases, with 17 bases left between them. CDR1 is SGHTA and CDR2 is FQGNSA in the germline V gene. CDR3 size: 16 residues. The CDR3 region is CASSPYGDPTNSPLHF. CDR3 coding DNA: TGTGCCAGCAGCCCGTACGGGGACCCGACTAATTCACCCCTCCACTTT.

In this sample, this clonotype turned up a few times. The chain couples TRBV15 to TRBJ2-5, with a tentative D call TRBD2 (6 bases). The V end lost 0 bases, the J end lost 11 bases, and 16 bases lay between the germline ends. Germline V gene data show CDR1 as LNHNV and CDR2 as YYDKDF (reference sequence). This CDR3 is built from 14 residues. CDR3 in DNA: TGTGCCACCAGCAGAGACCTCGCGTCGGCGGGGCAGTACTTC. This gives the protein CATSRDLASAGQYF. The variable domain in full, with the rest retrieved from reference TRBV15 and TRBJ2-5, is DAMVIQNPRYQVTQFGKPVTLSCSQTLNHNVMYWYQQKSSQAPKLLFHYYDKDFNNEADTPDNFQSRRPNTSFCFLDIRSPGLGDTAMYLCATSRDLASAGQYFGPGTRLLVL.

This clonotype has only one observation. One end of the junction varies from germline; a read error may be responsible. The rearrangement links TRBV7-9 to TRBJ2-1, with D uncertain. The CDR3 has 17 amino acids. CDR1 is SEHNR and CDR2 is FQNEAQ in the germline V gene (reference sequence). The CDR3 coding sequence is TGTACCAGCAGCTTCCAACCTTCGTCTGGGCTATACAATGAGCAGTTCTTC. As protein: CTSSFQPSSGLYNEQFF.

This clonotype was seen many times. The chain carries TRBV11-2 and TRBJ2-5; 8 positions match TRBD1. Trimming cost V 5 bases and J 4 bases; bases outside gene matches: 9. In germline, CDR1 is SGHAT, CDR2 FQNNGV. The CDR3 runs to 15 residues. The CDR3 spells CASSVGQGEAETQYF. CDR3 bases: TGTGCCAGCAGCGTAGGACAGGGAGAGGCAGAGACCCAGTACTTC.

The CDR3 nucleotides read TGTGCCAGCAGCCGAAGGGGCAGGGGGCACAATGAGCAGTTCTTC. Translated: CASSRRGRGHNEQFF. The V gene is TRBV14, the J gene TRBJ2-1; 8 bases are shared with TRBD1. Germline loops: CDR1 SGHDN, CDR2 FVKESK. The length of the CDR3 is 15 residues. Losses at the gene ends were 4 bases for V and 5 bases for J; bases not matched to a gene: 7. Using reference TRBV14 and TRBJ2-1 for the parts outside the CDR3, the full variable domain is EAGVTQFPSHSVIEKGQTVTLRCDPISGHDNLYWYRRVMGKEIKFLLHFVKESKQDESGMPNNRFLAERTGGTYSTLKVQPAELEDSGVYFCASSRRGRGHNEQFFGPGTRLTVL.

This rearrangement joins TRBV10-3 to TRBJ1-4; D gene uncertain. The V and J ends lost 2 bases and 8 bases respectively, with 6 bases between them. CDR1 and CDR2 from the germline V gene are ENHRY and SYGVKD. The CDR3 length is 12 residues. The CDR3 DNA reads as TGTGCCATCAGTGAGGAGGGAGAAAAACTGTTTTTT. Translated: CAISEEGEKLFF.

V is TRBV12-3 or TRBV12-4 and J is TRBJ2-1, with 8 bases aligning to TRBD2. The trim removed 6 bases at V and 4 bases at J, leaving 5 bases unmatched. This CDR3 is built from 14 residues. DNA of the CDR3: TGTGCCAGCAGCCGGGGGGGGCATTACAATGAGCAGTTCTTC. Residues: CASSRGGHYNEQFF.

This clonotype has just one count. The genes are TRBV27 and TRBJ2-5; TRBD1 might be the D (6 bases). V lost 0 bases and J 1 base, leaving 12 bases between the germline ends. This CDR3 has 16 amino acids. CDR1 MNHEY and CDR2 SMNVEV come from the germline V gene (reference sequence). CDR3 region: CASSLSNRDLQETQYF. The CDR3 nucleotides read TGTGCCAGCAGTTTATCCAACAGGGATCTCCAAGAGACCCAGTACTTC.

This clonotype turned up a few times. The V call is TRBV9, the J call TRBJ1-2, with 11 bases lining up with TRBD1. Germline-derived CDR1 and CDR2 are SGDLS and YYNGEE. The length of the CDR3 is 18 residues. With 3 bases clipped from V and 6 bases from J, the junction kept 16 bases outside the gene matches. Here the CDR3 reads CASSGPSVPGQGGHGYTF. The DNA for the CDR3 is TGTGCCAGCAGCGGCCCCTCGGTGCCGGGACAGGGGGGTCATGGCTACACCTTC.

This sequence joins TRBV4-2 and TRBJ2-7, with D possibly being TRBD2 (5 bases). The J call may not be correct, given that the DNA end is closer to TRBJ2-4. Germline CDR1 LGHNA, CDR2 YNFKEQ. The CDR3 sequence is 15 residues long. In DNA, the CDR3 is TGTGCCAGCAGCCGGGCCGGGCAGGAGGAAAACATTCAGTACTTC. It is translated as CASSRAGQEENIQYF.

The chain joins TRBV10-3 to TRBJ1-4; D is unresolved. This CDR3 comprises 15 residues. Germline lookup yields CDR1 ENHRY and CDR2 SYGVKD. Trimming pared 3 bases from V and 8 bases from J, leaving 16 bases between. DNA for the CDR3: TGTGCCATCAGTGACCGGGGAGTCAAGGCGGAAAAACTGTTTTTT. Translated, it gives CAISDRGVKAEKLFF.